These 30 T cell receptor beta chains were all obtained from the same sample, sequenced in a study of blood T cell repertoires in COVID-19. Only in-frame clones appear in the TCRdb table, and some are missing; sequencing was by immunoSEQ multiplex PCR. The repertoire includes 250,000 to 350,000 clones, 80% to 95% of them detected once, and around 1.1% sits in the top ten. What was sequenced was PBMCs or T cells enriched from blood (not recorded which). These receptors were obtained from a woman in her thirties who had recovered from COVID-19.

This clone came up once. V is TRBV2 and J is TRBJ1-4, with a tentative D call TRBD1 (5 bases). V gave up 7 bases and J gave up 8 bases, with 11 bases separating them. CDR3 size: 12 residues. Germline V CDR1 and CDR2: SNHLY, FYNNEI. In DNA form, the CDR3 reads TGTGCCAGCATGAGCGGGGGGGAAAAACTGTTTTTT. Encoded protein: CASMSGGEKLFF.

The chain employs TRBV2 and TRBJ1-4, with D unresolved. CDR3 length: 17 residues. Between the trimmed V and J ends, which lost 6 bases and 8 bases, there was a span of 25 bases. The germline CDR1 and CDR2 sequences are SNHLY and FYNNEI. CDR3 sequence (DNA): TGTGCCAGCAGGCAGGTGGACTGGGGTTCAAGAGGCGAAAAACTGTTTTTT. Protein sequence: CASRQVDWGSRGEKLFF.

The CDR3 DNA sequence: TGTGCCAGCAGCCAATTAACGGAGATGAAGAATGAGCAGTTCTTC. It specifies CASSQLTEMKNEQFF. The chain uses TRBV16 and TRBJ2-1; D not certain. CDR1 KGHSY and CDR2 FQNENV come from the germline V gene. Trimming removed 1 base from V and 7 bases from J, with 14 bases in between. The CDR3 contains 15 residues.

V is TRBV24-1 and J is TRBJ2-1; TRBD1 agrees at 7 bases. The CDR3 length is 13 residues. Unmatched junction bases numbered 3, after V lost 5 bases and J lost 6 bases. Germline lookup yields CDR1 KGHDR and CDR2 SFDVKD. CDR3 sequence: CATSVNRGNEQFF. CDR3 bases: TGTGCCACCAGTGTTAACAGGGGCAATGAGCAGTTCTTC.

The sample holds one count of this clone. The chain is built from TRBV5-1 and TRBJ2-7, with D possibly matching TRBD1 (6 bases). The CDR3 length is 14 residues. The germline V and J ends were trimmed by 3 bases and 1 base, with 11 bases remaining between them. Germline V gene lookup returns CDR1 SGHRS and CDR2 YFSETQ. The CDR3 loop reads CASSSKTGSYEQYF. CDR3 nucleotides: TGCGCCAGCAGCTCCAAGACAGGATCCTACGAGCAGTACTTC. The entire variable domain, with the rest obtained from reference TRBV5-1 and TRBJ2-7, is as follows: KAGVTQTPRYLIKTRGQQVTLSCSPISGHRSVSWYQQTPGQGLQFLFEYFSETQRNKGNFPGRFSGRQFSNSRSEMNVSTLELGDSALYLCASSSKTGSYEQYFGPGTRLTVT.

In its sample, this clone was seen a few times. The J gene is TRBJ2-3, the V gene TRBV4-3; D is possibly TRBD2 (5 bases). V was trimmed by 0 bases and J by 1 base, leaving 8 bases between them. CDR1 and CDR2 from the germline V gene are LGHNA and YSLEER. The CDR3 is 15 residues long. Written as DNA, the CDR3 is TGCGCCAGCAGCCAAGAGCGGGCAGGCACAGATACGCAGTATTTT. As protein: CASSQERAGTDTQYF.

V gene TRBV28 combines with J gene TRBJ2-7; 13 nucleotides align to TRBD2. Germline CDR1 and CDR2: MDHEN and SYDVKM. The CDR3 loop spans 15 amino acids. The ends lost 5 bases at V and 4 bases at J; junction bases unmatched: 5. The CDR3 coding sequence is TGTGCCAGCAGTGAAGGACTAGCGGGAGTTTACGAGCAGTACTTC. Translating it yields CASSEGLAGVYEQYF. Supplemented by reference TRBV28 and TRBJ2-7, the full variable domain reads DVKVTQSSRYLVKRTGEKVFLECVQDMDHENMFWYRQDPGLGLRLIYFSYDVKMKEKGDIPEGYSVSREKKERFSLILESASTNQTSMYLCASSEGLAGVYEQYFGPGTRLTVT.

The rearrangement links TRBV7-8 to TRBJ2-7; the match to TRBD2 covers 13 bases. The germline gives CDR1 SGHVS, CDR2 FQNEAQ. V was pared by 6 bases and J by 3 bases, with 5 bases of the junction left unmatched. The CDR3 is 15 amino acids. The CDR3 DNA follows: TGTGCCAGCAGAATACTAGCGGGAGGGTTCTACGAGCAGTACTTC. Protein product: CASRILAGGFYEQYF.

The V call is TRBV5-1, the J call TRBJ1-1, with 9 positions matching TRBD1. V lost 4 bases and J lost 6; bases outside the gene matches: 10. The CDR3 covers 15 residues. Germline values: CDR1 SGHRS, CDR2 YFSETQ. Here the CDR3 DNA reads TGCGCCAGCAGCACCATGACAGGGGGTGTCGCTGAAGCTTTCTTT. Translating it yields CASSTMTGGVAEAFF.

Here the CDR3 reads CASSHRESDTQYF. For the CDR3, the DNA is TGCGCCAGCAGTCATCGGGAATCAGATACGCAGTATTTT. This chain joins TRBV10-1 and TRBJ2-3, with TRBD2 as a possible D gene (5 bases). Germline lookup yields CDR1 WNHNN and CDR2 SYGVQD (reference sequence). This CDR3 has 13 residues. V was pared by 5 bases and J by 4 bases, with 10 bases between.

The chain has TRBV19 and TRBJ2-7; D is undetermined. There are 11 residues in the CDR3. V dropped 5 bases and J dropped 4 bases, with 6 bases sitting between them. The germline V gene encodes CDR1 LNHDA and CDR2 SQIVND (reference sequence). The CDR3 loop is CASSSGYEQYF. As DNA, the CDR3 is TGTGCCAGTAGTTCGGGTTACGAGCAGTACTTC.

This chain joins TRBV6-5 and TRBJ1-3; TRBD1 is a possible D gene (6 bases). Germline values: CDR1 MNHEY, CDR2 SVGAGI. This CDR3 spans 16 amino acids. V gave up 4 bases and J gave up 0 bases, with 13 bases separating them. The CDR3 loop reads CASSWGQGISGNTIYF. For the CDR3, the DNA is TGTGCCAGCAGTTGGGGGCAGGGGATCTCTGGAAACACCATATATTTT.

The V gene is TRBV27, the J gene TRBJ2-5; no reliable D call. The CDR3 consists of 14 residues. The germline V gene encodes CDR1 MNHEY and CDR2 SMNVEV (reference sequence). Deletions cut 5 bases from V and 2 bases from J, with 12 bases between. The CDR3 region is CASSPNSRQETQYF. CDR3 sequence (DNA): TGTGCCAGCAGTCCCAACTCCCGACAAGAGACCCAGTACTTC.

In its sample, this clone was seen a few times. This chain connects TRBV7-2 to TRBJ2-7; possibly TRBD2 for D (6 bases). The V gene lost 5 bases and the J gene lost 2 bases, with 13 bases spanning the gap. The CDR3 has 14 residues. CDR1 is SGHTA, CDR2 FQGNSA, per germline. CDR3 amino acids: CASSLQGRTYEQYF. The DNA for the CDR3 is TGTGCCAGCAGCCTTCAAGGGAGGACCTACGAGCAGTACTTC.

J is TRBJ2-1 and V is TRBV18; D possibly corresponds to TRBD1 (6 bases). The germline gives CDR1 KGHSH, CDR2 LQKENI. The CDR3 sequence is 15 residues long. Trimming took 3 bases from V and 10 from J, leaving 19 bases between them. The CDR3: CASSPTRGRGNEQFF. CDR3 DNA: TGTGCCAGCTCACCGACCAGGGGCCGTGGGAACGAGCAGTTCTTC.

This clone was seen a few times. This rearrangement joins TRBV6-1 to TRBJ2-7; 7 bases agree with TRBD1. This CDR3 region has 15 residues. V lost 0 bases to trimming and J lost 2 bases; unmatched junction nucleotides: 4. CDR1 is MNHNS and CDR2 is SASEGT in the germline V gene. CDR3 DNA sequence: TGTGCCAGCAGTGAAGCGCTGGGACAGACCTACGAGCAGTACTTC. Its translation: CASSEALGQTYEQYF.

This chain links TRBV5-6 with TRBJ1-1; 8 nucleotides match TRBD1. Germline loops: CDR1 SGHDT, CDR2 YYEEEE. The CDR3 is made up of 16 amino acids. After removal of 4 bases from V and 0 bases from J, the junction contained 8 bases not matched to a gene. In DNA, the CDR3 is TGTGCCAGCAGCCTCACAGGGGGTGGAATGAACACTGAAGCTTTCTTT. This encodes CASSLTGGGMNTEAFF.

The chain couples TRBV12-3 or TRBV12-4 to TRBJ2-7, with 7 bases identical to TRBD1. CDR3 size: 13 residues. V was clipped by 2 bases and J by 3 bases; unmatched bases: 1. CDR3 DNA: TGTGCCAGCAGTTTACAGGGGGTCTACGAGCAGTACTTC. Translated, it gives CASSLQGVYEQYF.

This chain links TRBV5-1 with TRBJ1-2; 8 positions agree with TRBD1. V trimming: 5 bases; J trimming: 6 bases; junction bases outside the gene matches: 6. Germline V gives CDR1 SGHRS, CDR2 YFSETQ. The CDR3 runs 13 residues. The CDR3 region has the DNA TGCGCCAGCAGGTCGGACAGGGAACATGGCTACACCTTC. Its protein product is CASRSDREHGYTF.

V and J are TRBV19 and TRBJ1-2, with D maybe TRBD1 (5 bases). The CDR3 loop spans 15 amino acids. Germline CDR1 reads LNHDA; CDR2 reads SQIVND (reference sequence). Trimming stripped 6 bases from V and 6 bases from J, with 20 bases between. The CDR3 sequence: CASSRTPQALHGYTF. The CDR3, as DNA: TGTGCCAGTAGCCGAACCCCACAGGCGTTACATGGCTACACCTTC.

This chain connects TRBV3-1 (or the pseudogene TRBV3-2) to TRBJ1-5; D is unclear. Germline CDR1 reads LGHDT; CDR2 reads YNNKEL (reference sequence). Trimming took off 0 bases at V and 1 base at J, with 10 bases between the two ends. The CDR3 is 16 residues long. The CDR3 is CASSQDEPWSNQPQHF. For the CDR3, the DNA is TGTGCCAGCAGCCAAGATGAGCCGTGGAGCAATCAGCCCCAGCATTTT.

The rearrangement links TRBV5-1 to TRBJ2-5, with 11 bases aligning to TRBD2. Germline values: CDR1 SGHRS, CDR2 YFSETQ. This CDR3 is built from 15 residues. J was trimmed by 2 bases and V by 6 bases; bases with no gene match: 6. The CDR3 region is CASKRGTSGQETQYF. CDR3 nucleotide sequence: TGCGCCAGCAAAAGGGGGACTAGCGGTCAAGAGACCCAGTACTTC.

The chain is built from TRBV15 and TRBJ2-2; 8 bases match TRBD2. The CDR3 has 17 residues. V lost 0 bases and J lost 1; bases outside the gene matches: 4. Germline V gene data show CDR1 as LNHNV and CDR2 as YYDKDF (reference sequence). The CDR3 sequence: CATSRDRLAGNTGELFF. DNA of the CDR3: TGTGCCACCAGCAGAGATCGTCTAGCGGGGAACACCGGGGAGCTGTTTTTT.

About this clone: Other DNA sequences in the same sample also yield this CDR3. The chain uses TRBV11-2 and TRBJ1-1, with D possibly being TRBD1 (5 bases). This CDR3 region has 16 residues. V gave up 1 base and J gave up 1 base, with 13 bases separating them. Germline V gene lookup returns CDR1 SGHAT and CDR2 FQNNGV. The CDR3 is CASSLVSGGKNTEAFF. For the CDR3, the DNA is TGTGCCAGCAGCTTAGTTTCTGGGGGGAAGAACACTGAAGCTTTCTTT.

The rearrangement joins TRBV6-5 to TRBJ2-2, with 7 bases identical to TRBD2. The CDR3 sequence is 15 residues long. The V gene's germline CDR1 is MNHEY and CDR2 SVGAGI. Germline trimming cut 6 bases from V and 3 bases from J; bases unmatched to any gene: 7. The CDR3 bases are TGTGCCAGCAGCCACCAGCGGGGCGACACCGGGGAGCTGTTTTTT. The encoded protein is CASSHQRGDTGELFF.

The gene calls are TRBV24-1 and TRBJ2-5, with TRBD1 as a possible D gene (7 bases). The V and J ends lost 6 bases and 5 bases respectively, with 12 bases between them. Germline CDR1 KGHDR, CDR2 SFDVKD. The CDR3 consists of 13 residues. CDR3 bases: TGTGCCACCAGTCAGGGGGGCTTGGAGACCCAGTACTTC. Translation: CATSQGGLETQYF.

CDR3 nucleotides: TGTGCCAGCAGCGTAGAATTAAACAATGAGCAGTTCTTC. As protein: CASSVELNNEQFF. The V call is TRBV9, the J call TRBJ2-1; D call uncertain. The CDR3 loop spans 13 amino acids. Germline assignment: CDR1 SGDLS and CDR2 YYNGEE. The V end lost 0 bases, the J end lost 5 bases, and 6 bases lay between the germline ends. Combining the CDR3 with reference TRBV9 and TRBJ2-1 gives the whole variable domain DSGVTQTPKHLITATGQRVTLRCSPRSGDLSVYWYQQSLDQGLQFLIQYYNGEERAKGNILERFSAQQFPDLHSELNLSSLELGDSALYFCASSVELNNEQFFGPGTRLTVL.

The chain couples TRBV19 to TRBJ1-2, with D unclear. The ends were cut back, 5 bases at V and 4 bases at J, with 11 bases in the middle. Germline-derived CDR1 and CDR2 are LNHDA and SQIVND (reference sequence). The CDR3 is made up of 13 amino acids. The CDR3 is CASSSADIYGYTF. The CDR3 DNA sequence: TGTGCCAGTAGTTCCGCAGACATCTATGGCTACACCTTC. The full variable domain, rest sourced from reference TRBV19 and TRBJ1-2, is DGGITQSPKYLFRKEGQNVTLSCEQNLNHDAMYWYRQDPGQGLRLIYYSQIVNDFQKGDIAEGYSVSREKKESFPLTVTSAQKNPTAFYLCASSSADIYGYTFGSGTRLTVV.

This chain links TRBV6-2 or TRBV6-3 with TRBJ2-3, with 14 bases fitting TRBD2. Germline CDR1 and CDR2: MNHEY and SVGEGT. The CDR3 consists of 15 residues. Losses at the gene ends were 2 bases for V and 6 bases for J; bases not matched to a gene: 1. The CDR3 loop reads CASSYGTSGSDTQYF. CDR3 nucleotide sequence: TGTGCCAGCAGTTACGGGACTAGCGGGAGTGATACGCAGTATTTT.

V usage is TRBV20-1 and J usage is TRBJ2-1; D is possibly TRBD2 (5 bases). This CDR3 spans 11 amino acids. Germline-derived CDR1 and CDR2 are DFQATT and SNEGSKA (reference sequence). The CDR3: CSSRFSDKQFF. The CDR3 DNA is TGCAGCTCCCGGTTTAGCGATAAGCAGTTCTTC.